This entry lists 29 T cell receptor beta chains sequenced from one sample in a study of T cells after yellow fever vaccination. TCRdb redid the calling of the 5' RACE reads with MiXCR, one entry per CDR3 protein. The table shows approximately 550,000 distinct CDR3 sequences, with approximately 15% occurring only once. Here the sequenced sample was PBMCs, taken on the day of the yellow fever booster vaccination. These TCRs come from a man between 25 and 39 years old who received the YFV17D yellow fever vaccine.

Details on this clonotype: Since a much larger clone is just one base distant, this may be a read error. The rearrangement uses TRBV11-2 and TRBJ2-2, with 7 bases matching TRBD2. Germline CDR1 and CDR2: SGHAT and FQNNGV. This CDR3 comprises 14 residues. The CDR3: CDSRSGTNTGELFF. The CDR3, as DNA: TGTGACAGCAGGAGCGGGACGAACACCGGGGAGCTGTTTTTT.

This chain links TRBV10-3 with TRBJ2-7; 9 positions match TRBD1. The CDR3 has 13 amino acids. With V trimmed by 6 bases and J by 5 bases, 5 bases remained unmatched. The germline V gene encodes CDR1 ENHRY and CDR2 SYGVKD. In nucleotides, the CDR3 is TGTGCCATCAGCCGGACAGGGGCCCACGAGCAGTACTTC. Translation gives CAISRTGAHEQYF.

For the CDR3, the DNA is TGTGCCAGCAGCATGGACAGGGGAAGCAATCAGCCCCAGCATTTT. Protein: CASSMDRGSNQPQHF. This chain uses TRBV7-2 with TRBJ1-5, with 9 nucleotides matching TRBD1. The J segment lost 1 base and the V segment lost 5 bases, leaving 3 bases of the junction unmatched. This CDR3 is built from 15 residues. Germline-derived CDR1 and CDR2 are SGHTA and FQGNSA.

J is TRBJ1-1 and V is TRBV10-3; TRBD1 agrees at 9 bases. CDR3 length: 12 residues. Germline V gives CDR1 ENHRY, CDR2 SYGVKD. The V and J ends lost 10 bases and 7 bases, in that order; junction bases with no gene match: 7. For the CDR3, the DNA is TGTGCCACCACTGACAGGGGGGATGAAGCTTTCTTT. This sequence encodes CATTDRGDEAFF.

This clonotype was counted ten times or more. The chain has TRBV20-1 and TRBJ2-2, with TRBD1 matching over 10 bases. Germline V lookup: CDR1 DFQATT, CDR2 SNEGSKA (reference sequence). CDR3 size: 14 residues. V gave up 4 bases and J gave up 3 bases; unmatched junction bases: 2. The CDR3 protein is CSAKGQGDTGELFF. Written as DNA, the CDR3 is TGCAGTGCTAAAGGACAGGGGGACACCGGGGAGCTGTTTTTT.

This clonotype was seen a handful of times. This chain joins TRBV7-3 and TRBJ2-1, with D unresolved. V dropped 1 base and J dropped 3 bases, with 10 bases sitting between them. The CDR3 totals 15 residues. Germline loops: CDR1 SGHTA, CDR2 FQGTGA. CDR3 residues: CASSLNDLGYNEQFF. Here the CDR3 DNA reads TGTGCCAGCAGCTTAAACGATTTAGGCTACAATGAGCAGTTCTTC.

This clonotype was recorded a few times. The chain has TRBV2 and TRBJ2-7; 7 bases are shared with TRBD2. The CDR3 consists of 13 residues. J was trimmed by 4 bases and V by 7 bases; bases with no gene match: 7. CDR1 is SNHLY and CDR2 is FYNNEI in the germline V gene. CDR3 protein: CASIPGGVYEQYF. CDR3 DNA: TGTGCCAGCATCCCGGGAGGAGTTTACGAGCAGTACTTC.

In DNA, the CDR3 is TGTGCCACCAGCAGACGAGACATTCGCAATGAGCAGTTCTTC. The encoded protein is CATSRRDIRNEQFF. V usage is TRBV15 and J usage is TRBJ2-1; D call uncertain. There are 14 residues in the CDR3. Germline V gene sequence: CDR1 LNHNV, CDR2 YYDKDF (reference sequence). Trimming took off 2 bases at V and 6 bases at J, with 11 bases between the two ends.

The V call is TRBV29-1, the J call TRBJ2-3, with 12 bases aligning to TRBD2. CDR3 length: 15 residues. Germline loops: CDR1 SQVTM, CDR2 ANQGSEA. V lost 3 bases to trimming and J lost 9 bases; unmatched junction nucleotides: 10. Written as DNA, the CDR3 is TGCAGCGTTGACGGTCTAGCGGGAGGGCCGGGCACGCAGTATTTT. Translating gives CSVDGLAGGPGTQYF.

This clonotype was observed many times. This rearrangement joins TRBV20-1 to TRBJ2-7; D call uncertain. Trimming took off 1 base at V and 5 bases at J, with 9 bases between the two ends. The germline V gene has CDR1 DFQATT and CDR2 SNEGSKA (reference sequence). CDR3 length equals 12 residues. CDR3: CSARVRSHEQYF. The CDR3 nucleotides are TGCAGTGCTAGAGTACGGTCCCACGAGCAGTACTTC.

This clonotype was counted a few times. The gene calls are TRBV9 and TRBJ2-1; 9 bases map to TRBD2. CDR3 length equals 17 residues. The germline V gene encodes CDR1 SGDLS and CDR2 YYNGEE. V was pared by 0 bases and J by 6 bases, with 10 bases of the junction left unmatched. The CDR3 is CASSVARGTSFTNEQFF. In DNA form, the CDR3 reads TGTGCCAGCAGCGTAGCTAGGGGGACTAGCTTCACCAATGAGCAGTTCTTC.

This clonotype was detected only a few times. This chain uses TRBV7-2 with TRBJ2-1; TRBD2 agrees at 7 bases. Looked up from germline, CDR1 is SGHTA and CDR2 is FQGNSA. The CDR3 runs to 14 residues. V shed 5 bases and J 6 bases; nucleotides not matched to a gene: 7. CDR3 protein: CASSTIAGVNEQFF. DNA for the CDR3: TGTGCCAGCAGCACCATAGCGGGCGTCAATGAGCAGTTCTTC.

This clonotype was picked up a small number of times. The CDR3 protein is CASARNGGNTGELFF. In nucleotides, the CDR3 is TGTGCCAGCGCGAGGAACGGTGGTAACACCGGGGAGCTGTTTTTT. The V gene is TRBV18, the J gene TRBJ2-2; D remains unclear. Trimming removed 8 bases from V and 2 bases from J, with 15 bases in between. There are 15 residues in the CDR3. In germline, CDR1 is KGHSH, CDR2 LQKENI.

This chain uses TRBV19 with TRBJ1-2; D call uncertain. Trimming shortened V by 5 bases and J by 0 bases, and 7 bases separated the two germline ends. Germline V gives CDR1 LNHDA, CDR2 SQIVND (reference sequence). The CDR3 covers 13 residues. As DNA, the CDR3 is TGTGCCAGTAGTGTGCAGGCTAACTATGGCTACACCTTC. This codes for CASSVQANYGYTF.

This clonotype was seen ten or more times. The genes are TRBV7-8 and TRBJ2-7; D uncertain. From germline, CDR1 is SGHVS and CDR2 FQNEAQ. Deletions cut 4 bases from V and 0 bases from J, with 7 bases between. CDR3 size: 13 residues. In DNA, the CDR3 is TGTGCCAGCAGCTCTCGGATCTCCTACGAGCAGTACTTC. It specifies CASSSRISYEQYF.

This chain links TRBV7-2 with TRBJ2-3; D uncertain. Trimming pared 3 bases from V and 0 bases from J, leaving 10 bases between. The length of the CDR3 is 15 residues. The germline V gene has CDR1 SGHTA and CDR2 FQGNSA. Here the CDR3 DNA reads TGTGCCAGCAGCTTTCCAACGGTCAGCACAGATACGCAGTATTTT. Protein sequence: CASSFPTVSTDTQYF.

In this sample, this clonotype turned up a few times. The chain uses TRBV11-2 and TRBJ2-7; 15 nucleotides line up with TRBD2. The germline V gene has CDR1 SGHAT and CDR2 FQNNGV. Trimming cost V 5 bases and J 1 base; bases outside gene matches: 9. This CDR3 has 18 amino acids. CDR3: CASSSTGTSGRLSYEQYF. For the CDR3, the DNA is TGTGCCAGCAGCAGTACCGGGACTAGCGGGAGGTTGTCCTACGAGCAGTACTTC. The full variable domain, with the rest looked up from reference TRBV11-2 and TRBJ2-7, is EAGVAQSPRYKIIEKRQSVAFWCNPISGHATLYWYQQILGQGPKLLIQFQNNGVVDDSQLPKDRFSAERLKGVDSTLKIQPAKLEDSAVYLCASSSTGTSGRLSYEQYFGPGTRLTVT.

This clonotype has a count of ten or more. The rearrangement joins TRBV7-9 to TRBJ2-7, with a possible D match to TRBD1 (6 bases). Trimming took 8 bases from V and 1 from J, leaving 12 bases between them. There are 13 residues in the CDR3. In germline, CDR1 is SEHNR, CDR2 FQNEAQ (reference sequence). The CDR3 sequence: CASAIGGSYEQYF. The CDR3 nucleotides read TGTGCCAGCGCGATAGGGGGTTCCTACGAGCAGTACTTC.

This clonotype was observed a few times. The rearrangement uses TRBV7-9 and TRBJ2-7; 13 nucleotides match TRBD2. Germline CDR1 SEHNR, CDR2 FQNEAQ (reference sequence). This CDR3 spans 15 amino acids. Trimming removed 5 bases from V and 6 bases from J; junction bases left unmatched: 7. The CDR3 here is CASSPGLAGVLEQYF. The CDR3 bases are TGTGCCAGCAGCCCCGGACTAGCGGGAGTCCTCGAGCAGTACTTC.

This clonotype was seen more than once but under ten times. V and J are TRBV18 and TRBJ1-6; D gene uncertain. Germline CDR1 and CDR2: KGHSH and LQKENI. V lost 2 bases and J 5 bases, leaving 10 bases between the germline ends. The CDR3 covers 15 residues. CDR3 DNA sequence: TGTGCCAGCTCACCAGGGCAAGACGATAATTCACCCCTCCACTTT. Translation gives CASSPGQDDNSPLHF.

There are a few counts of this clonotype. The chain has TRBV10-3 and TRBJ2-7, with a possible D match to TRBD1 (6 bases). The germline V gene has CDR1 ENHRY and CDR2 SYGVKD. The CDR3 extends over 14 amino acids. The V gene lost 4 bases and the J gene lost 2 bases, with 12 bases spanning the gap. For the CDR3, the DNA is TGTGCCATCAGTGGAAAAGGGGGTACCTACGAGCAGTACTTC. Protein sequence: CAISGKGGTYEQYF.

This clonotype came up a few times. V is TRBV20-1 and J is TRBJ2-3, with 8 nucleotides matching TRBD2. The CDR3 is 15 residues long. V gave up 0 bases and J gave up 1 base; unmatched junction bases: 3. CDR1 and CDR2 from the germline V gene are DFQATT and SNEGSKA (reference sequence). The CDR3 bases are TGCAGTGCTAGAGATAGCGGGACGGGCACAGATACGCAGTATTTT. Translated, it gives CSARDSGTGTDTQYF.

A single count supports this clonotype. The CDR3 end shows no conserved phenylalanine or tryptophan, and so a read error is likely. V gene TRBV7-9 combines with J gene TRBJ1-1, with D possibly matching TRBD1 (5 bases). V dropped 5 bases and J dropped 11 bases, with 18 bases sitting between them. The CDR3 contains 13 residues. The germline gives CDR1 SEHNR, CDR2 FQNEAQ (reference sequence). As DNA, the CDR3 is TGTGCCAGCAGCGTACAGGTCCACCGGGGGGCTTTCCTT. Protein: CASSVQVHRGAFL.

The gene calls are TRBV20-1 and TRBJ2-1, with 15 bases lining up with TRBD2. CDR1 and CDR2 from the germline V gene are DFQATT and SNEGSKA (reference sequence). There are 15 residues in the CDR3. J was trimmed by 8 bases and V by 1 base; bases with no gene match: 3. The CDR3 sequence: CSARGTSGRADEQFF. CDR3 nucleotides: TGCAGTGCTAGAGGGACTAGCGGGAGGGCCGATGAGCAGTTCTTC.

The chain recombines TRBV6-1 with TRBJ2-5, with TRBD2 identical over 12 bases. Germline CDR1 and CDR2: MNHNS and SASEGT. The trim removed 6 bases at V and 2 bases at J, leaving 7 bases unmatched. The CDR3 is 16 residues long. The CDR3 loop is CASSPPTSGGQETQYF. For the CDR3, the DNA is TGTGCCAGCAGCCCCCCGACTAGCGGGGGACAAGAGACCCAGTACTTC.

This clonotype was counted many times. The chain is built from TRBV29-1 and TRBJ2-5; TRBD1 matches 7 bases. CDR1 SQVTM and CDR2 ANQGSEA come from the germline V gene. The J segment lost 0 bases and the V segment lost 6 bases, leaving 4 bases of the junction unmatched. This CDR3 contains 13 residues. CDR3 protein: CSVFGQDQETQYF. CDR3 sequence (DNA): TGCAGCGTCTTCGGACAGGACCAAGAGACCCAGTACTTC. The full variable domain, with the rest looked up from reference TRBV29-1 and TRBJ2-5, is SAVISQKPSRDICQRGTSLTIQCQVDSQVTMMFWYRQQPGQSLTLIATANQGSEATYESGFVIDKFPISRPNLTFSTLTVSNMSPEDSSIYLCSVFGQDQETQYFGPGTRLLVL.

This clonotype was counted between two and nine times. The V and J genes are TRBV20-1 and TRBJ1-5; the D gene is possibly TRBD1 (5 bases). This CDR3 region has 13 residues. Germline CDR1 is DFQATT and CDR2 is SNEGSKA (reference sequence). The ends were cut back, 4 bases at V and 0 bases at J, with 7 bases in the middle. CDR3 in amino acids: CSANRNSNQPQHF. The CDR3, as DNA: TGCAGTGCTAACAGGAATAGCAATCAGCCCCAGCATTTT.

This chain joins TRBV7-8 and TRBJ2-3; 7 bases map to TRBD2. This CDR3 has 16 amino acids. Germline V CDR1 and CDR2: SGHVS, FQNEAQ. J lost 6 bases, V lost 8 bases, and 17 bases had no gene match. CDR3 protein: CASRLGEAGERDTQYF. In DNA, the CDR3 is TGTGCCAGCCGCCTAGGCGAGGCGGGAGAAAGGGATACGCAGTATTTT.

This clonotype showed up just a few times. Here the CDR3 DNA reads TGCAGTAAGCGATACGGGGTCGACGGTGAAGCTTTCTTT. This translates into CSKRYGVDGEAFF. This chain uses TRBV20-1 with TRBJ1-1; the D is unclear. Trimming stripped 8 bases from V and 7 bases from J, with 20 bases between. There are 13 residues in the CDR3. The germline V gene has CDR1 DFQATT and CDR2 SNEGSKA (reference sequence).